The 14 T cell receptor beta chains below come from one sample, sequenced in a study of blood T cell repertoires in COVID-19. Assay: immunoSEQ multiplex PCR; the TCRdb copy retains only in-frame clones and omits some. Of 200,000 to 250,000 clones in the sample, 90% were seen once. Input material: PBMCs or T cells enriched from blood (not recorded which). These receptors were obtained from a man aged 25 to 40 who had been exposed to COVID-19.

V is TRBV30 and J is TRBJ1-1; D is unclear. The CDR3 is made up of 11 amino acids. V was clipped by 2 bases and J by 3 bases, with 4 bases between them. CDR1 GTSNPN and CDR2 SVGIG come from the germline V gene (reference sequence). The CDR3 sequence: CAWSLDTEAFF. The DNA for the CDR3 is TGTGCCTGGAGTCTAGACACTGAAGCTTTCTTT. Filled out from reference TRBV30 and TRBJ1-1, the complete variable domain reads SQTIHQWPATLVQPVGSPLSLECTVEGTSNPNLYWYRQAAGRGLQLLFYSVGIGQISSEVPQNLSASRPQDRQFILSSKKLLLSDSGFYLCAWSLDTEAFFGQGTRLTVV.

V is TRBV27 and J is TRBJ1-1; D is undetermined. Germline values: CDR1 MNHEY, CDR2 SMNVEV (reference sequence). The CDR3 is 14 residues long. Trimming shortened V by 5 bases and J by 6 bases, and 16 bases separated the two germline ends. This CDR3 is CASSPFSPSPEAFF. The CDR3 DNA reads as TGTGCCAGCAGTCCCTTCTCTCCCTCTCCTGAAGCTTTCTTT.

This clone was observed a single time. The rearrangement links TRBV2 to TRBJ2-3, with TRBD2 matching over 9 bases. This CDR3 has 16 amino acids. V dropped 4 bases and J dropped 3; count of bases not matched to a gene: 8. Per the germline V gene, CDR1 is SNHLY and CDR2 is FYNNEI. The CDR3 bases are TGTGCCAGCAGTGTATCGAGCGGGGGGAGGACAGATACGCAGTATTTT. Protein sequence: CASSVSSGGRTDTQYF.

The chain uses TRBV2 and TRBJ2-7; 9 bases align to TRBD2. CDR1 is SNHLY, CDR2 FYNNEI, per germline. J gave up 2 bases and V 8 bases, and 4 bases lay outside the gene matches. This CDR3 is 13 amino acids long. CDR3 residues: CASVPSGTYEQYF. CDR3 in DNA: TGTGCCAGCGTACCTAGCGGGACCTACGAGCAGTACTTC.

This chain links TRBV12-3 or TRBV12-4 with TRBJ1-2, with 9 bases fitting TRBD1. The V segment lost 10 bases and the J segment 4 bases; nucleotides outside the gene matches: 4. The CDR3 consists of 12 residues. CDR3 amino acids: CANLQGAYGYTF. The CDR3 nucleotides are TGTGCCAACCTACAGGGGGCCTATGGCTACACCTTC.

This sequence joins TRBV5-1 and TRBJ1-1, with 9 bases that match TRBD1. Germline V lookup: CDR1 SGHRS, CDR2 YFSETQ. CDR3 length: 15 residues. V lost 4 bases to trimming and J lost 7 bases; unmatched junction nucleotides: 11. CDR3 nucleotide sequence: TGCGCCAGCAGCCCTATTACAGGGGGCGCGGTTGAAGCTTTCTTT. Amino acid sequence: CASSPITGGAVEAFF.

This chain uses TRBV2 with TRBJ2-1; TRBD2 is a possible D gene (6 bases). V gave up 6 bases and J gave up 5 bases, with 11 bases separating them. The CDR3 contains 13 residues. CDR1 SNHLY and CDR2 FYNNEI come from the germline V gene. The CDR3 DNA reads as TGTGCCAGCAGACCCGGGGGTCACAATGAGCAGTTCTTC. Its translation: CASRPGGHNEQFF.

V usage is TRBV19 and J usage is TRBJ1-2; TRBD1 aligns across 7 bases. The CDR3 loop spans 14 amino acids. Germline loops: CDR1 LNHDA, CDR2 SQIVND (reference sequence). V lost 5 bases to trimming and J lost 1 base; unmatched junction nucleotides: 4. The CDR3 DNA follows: TGTGCCAGTAGTTTGGCAGGGGGTAACTATGGCTACACCTTC. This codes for CASSLAGGNYGYTF. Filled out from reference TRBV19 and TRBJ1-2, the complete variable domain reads DGGITQSPKYLFRKEGQNVTLSCEQNLNHDAMYWYRQDPGQGLRLIYYSQIVNDFQKGDIAEGYSVSREKKESFPLTVTSAQKNPTAFYLCASSLAGGNYGYTFGSGTRLTVV.

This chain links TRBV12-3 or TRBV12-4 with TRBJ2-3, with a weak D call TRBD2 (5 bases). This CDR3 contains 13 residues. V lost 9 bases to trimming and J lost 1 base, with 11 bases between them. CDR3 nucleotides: TGTGCCAGGGCCGGAGGTGGCACAGATACGCAGTATTTT. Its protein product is CARAGGGTDTQYF.

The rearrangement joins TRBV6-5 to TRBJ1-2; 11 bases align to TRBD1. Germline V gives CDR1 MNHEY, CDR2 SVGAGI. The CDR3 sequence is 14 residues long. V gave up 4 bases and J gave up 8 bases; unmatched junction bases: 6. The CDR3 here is CASSWGQGEGGYTF. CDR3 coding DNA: TGTGCCAGCAGTTGGGGACAGGGGGAAGGGGGCTACACCTTC.

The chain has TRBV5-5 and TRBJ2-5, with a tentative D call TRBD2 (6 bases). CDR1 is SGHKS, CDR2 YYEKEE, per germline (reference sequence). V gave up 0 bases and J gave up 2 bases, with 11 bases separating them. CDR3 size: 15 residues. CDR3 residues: CASSLGGGGQETQYF. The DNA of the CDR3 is TGTGCCAGCAGCTTGGGGGGAGGAGGACAAGAGACCCAGTACTTC.

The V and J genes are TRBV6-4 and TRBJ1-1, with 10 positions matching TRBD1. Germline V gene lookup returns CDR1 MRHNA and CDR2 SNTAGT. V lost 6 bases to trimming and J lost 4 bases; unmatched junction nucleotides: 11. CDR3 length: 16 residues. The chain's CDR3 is CASREQPGQGSTEAFF. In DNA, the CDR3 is TGTGCCAGCAGGGAACAACCGGGACAGGGGAGCACTGAAGCTTTCTTT.

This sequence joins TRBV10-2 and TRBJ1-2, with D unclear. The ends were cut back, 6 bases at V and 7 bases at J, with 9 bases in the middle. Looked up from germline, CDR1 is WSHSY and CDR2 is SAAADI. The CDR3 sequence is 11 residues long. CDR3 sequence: CASSPSGGYTF. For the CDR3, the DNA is TGCGCCAGCAGCCCCTCCGGTGGCTACACCTTC.

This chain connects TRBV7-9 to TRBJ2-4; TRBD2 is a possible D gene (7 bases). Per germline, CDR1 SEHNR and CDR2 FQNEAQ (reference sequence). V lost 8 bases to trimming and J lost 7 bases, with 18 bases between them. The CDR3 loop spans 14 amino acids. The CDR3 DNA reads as TGTGCCAGCGGATGGGGGGGGCTCGGGAACATTCAGTACTTC. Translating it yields CASGWGGLGNIQYF.